These 9 T cell receptor beta chains came from one sample sequenced in a study of T cell changes during pregnancy in multiple sclerosis. The data were produced by immunoSEQ multiplex PCR, yet TCRdb's version contains in-frame clones alone and is incomplete. Among about 36,000 clones listed, roughly 93% were seen once. The specimen was CD4+ T cells from peripheral blood mononuclear cells, collected in the first trimester of pregnancy. All receptors come from a female donor with multiple sclerosis, enrolled in a pregnancy study.

The gene calls are TRBV7-7 and TRBJ2-1, with 15 bases identical to TRBD2. The CDR3 runs to 17 residues. Trimming at V came to 4 bases and at J to 5 bases, leaving 6 bases not matched to a gene. Per germline, CDR1 SSHAT and CDR2 FNYEAQ (reference sequence). CDR3 sequence (DNA): TGTGCCAGCAGCTCGGGGACTAGCGGGAGGATAAACAATGAGCAGTTCTTC. Amino acids: CASSSGTSGRINNEQFF. Drawing the rest from reference TRBV7-7 and TRBJ2-1, the complete variable domain is GAGVSQSPRYKVTKRGQDVTLRCDPISSHATLYWYQQALGQGPEFLTYFNYEAQPDKSGLPSDRFSAERPEGSISTLTIQRTEQRDSAMYRCASSSGTSGRINNEQFFGPGTRLTVL.

The chain has TRBV6-5 and TRBJ2-7; 9 nucleotides agree with TRBD1. The CDR3 loop spans 14 amino acids. Germline CDR1 MNHEY, CDR2 SVGAGI. V trimming: 5 bases; J trimming: 1 base; junction bases outside the gene matches: 3. CDR3 protein: CASSTGTGSYEQYF. CDR3 DNA: TGTGCCAGCAGTACCGGGACAGGGTCCTACGAGCAGTACTTC.

V gene TRBV15 combines with J gene TRBJ1-5; 9 nucleotides match TRBD1. With 4 bases clipped from V and 1 base from J, the junction kept 14 bases outside the gene matches. This CDR3 is built from 19 residues. CDR1 is LNHNV and CDR2 is YYDKDF in the germline V gene (reference sequence). In nucleotides, the CDR3 is TGTGCCACCAGCAACATGGACAGGGGAGGGGTAAGGAGCAATCAGCCCCAGCATTTT. It yields the protein CATSNMDRGGVRSNQPQHF.

The chain is built from TRBV7-6 and TRBJ1-1; no clear D. Germline V CDR1 and CDR2: SGHVS, FNYEAQ. This CDR3 is 13 amino acids long. Deletions cut 5 bases from V and 1 base from J, with 8 bases between. The CDR3 is CASSLTPNTEAFF. CDR3 in DNA: TGTGCCAGCAGCCTAACCCCGAACACTGAAGCTTTCTTT.

A single count supports this clone. The chain recombines TRBV18 with TRBJ1-4; TRBD1 aligns across 7 bases. The V segment lost 4 bases and the J segment 8 bases; nucleotides outside the gene matches: 7. The CDR3 spans 14 residues. Germline lookup yields CDR1 KGHSH and CDR2 LQKENI. CDR3 amino acids: CASSRDSKGEKLFF. For the CDR3, the DNA is TGTGCCAGCTCACGGGACAGTAAAGGGGAAAAACTGTTTTTT.

The chain couples TRBV6-1 to TRBJ2-2, with D maybe TRBD2 (5 bases). CDR1 and CDR2 from the germline V gene are MNHNS and SASEGT. V was clipped by 5 bases and J by 4 bases, with 8 bases between them. The CDR3 covers 13 residues. CDR3 in DNA: TGTGCCAGCAGTAATGAGGGCACCGGGGAGCTGTTTTTT. Its protein product is CASSNEGTGELFF.

The chain recombines TRBV5-1 with TRBJ2-3; 7 positions match TRBD1. Trimming removed 2 bases from V and 0 bases from J; junction bases left unmatched: 0. Germline lookup yields CDR1 SGHRS and CDR2 YFSETQ. The CDR3 loop spans 14 amino acids. CDR3 bases: TGCGCCAGCAGCTTACAGGGGAGCACAGATACGCAGTATTTT. Translation: CASSLQGSTDTQYF.

The chain links TRBV19 to TRBJ2-3, with a tentative D call TRBD2 (6 bases). The V end was cut by 5 bases, the J end by 9 bases, with 18 bases between. Germline V lookup: CDR1 LNHDA, CDR2 SQIVND (reference sequence). This CDR3 is built from 14 residues. CDR3 sequence reads: CASSVARGIYTQYF. In nucleotides, the CDR3 is TGTGCCAGTAGTGTAGCCCGGGGGATATACACGCAGTATTTT.

The chain recombines TRBV5-4 with TRBJ1-4; D is possibly TRBD1 (5 bases). The CDR3 totals 16 residues. The germline CDR1 and CDR2 sequences are SGHNT and YYREEE (reference sequence). With 4 bases removed from V and 4 bases from J, the gap between germline ends came to 17 bases. The CDR3 nucleotides are TGTGCCAGCAGCCCCGGGCAAGGGGTGGGTAATGAAAAACTGTTTTTT. This translates into CASSPGQGVGNEKLFF.